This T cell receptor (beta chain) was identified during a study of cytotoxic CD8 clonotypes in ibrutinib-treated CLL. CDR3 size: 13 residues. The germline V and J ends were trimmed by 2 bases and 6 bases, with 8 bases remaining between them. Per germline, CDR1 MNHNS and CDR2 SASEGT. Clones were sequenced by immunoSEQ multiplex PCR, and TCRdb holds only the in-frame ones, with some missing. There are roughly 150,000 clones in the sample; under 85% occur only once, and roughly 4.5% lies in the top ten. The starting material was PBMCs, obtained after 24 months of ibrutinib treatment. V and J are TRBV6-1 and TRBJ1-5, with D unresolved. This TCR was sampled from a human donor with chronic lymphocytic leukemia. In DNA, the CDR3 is TGTGCCAGCAGTGAAAACGGGGTTCAGCCCCAGCATTTT. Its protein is CASSENGVQPQHF.